The 8 T cell receptor beta chains presented below share a single source sample, sequenced in a study of CD8 T cells in ankylosing spondylitis. TCRdb ran MiXCR on the 5' RACE reads and lists one entry per CDR3 protein. The table shows about 130,000 distinct CDR3 sequences, with about 6.7% occurring only once. The sample consisted of blood, either unsorted or a sorted T cell fraction (not recorded which). The receptors shown here come from a female donor with ankylosing spondylitis or in good health (not recorded which).

The sample holds many counts of this clonotype. This sequence joins TRBV20-1 and TRBJ2-1; D is uncertain. Looked up from germline, CDR1 is DFQATT and CDR2 is SNEGSKA (reference sequence). V lost 2 bases, J lost 0 bases, and 8 bases lay in between. The CDR3 is made up of 14 amino acids. The CDR3 spells CSARNTVSYNEQFF. The CDR3 coding sequence is TGCAGTGCTAGAAATACCGTCTCCTACAATGAGCAGTTCTTC.

This clonotype was observed at least ten times. The gene calls are TRBV6-2 or TRBV6-3 and TRBJ2-2, with D perhaps matching TRBD1 (5 bases). Trimming pared 2 bases from V and 5 bases from J, leaving 21 bases between. Germline CDR1 MNHEY, CDR2 SVGEGT. The CDR3 runs to 18 residues. The CDR3 protein is CASSYLPNQGILTGELFF. The CDR3 DNA sequence: TGTGCCAGCAGTTACCTTCCCAATCAGGGAATATTGACCGGGGAGCTGTTTTTT.

This clonotype has a count of ten or more. The chain has TRBV12-3 or TRBV12-4 and TRBJ2-1, with D possibly matching TRBD2 (7 bases). The V and J ends lost 2 bases and 9 bases respectively, with 14 bases between them. The CDR3 covers 14 residues. CDR3 protein: CASSLFGGQVEQFF. In DNA form, the CDR3 reads TGTGCCAGCAGTTTATTCGGGGGGCAAGTTGAGCAGTTCTTC.

This clonotype was seen repeatedly, ten times or more. The chain recombines TRBV12-3 or TRBV12-4 with TRBJ1-1; no clear D gene. V was pared by 5 bases and J by 1 base, with 8 bases between. The CDR3 is 13 amino acids. CDR3 in amino acids: CASSPMRNTEAFF. The DNA of the CDR3 is TGTGCCAGCAGTCCCATGCGGAACACTGAAGCTTTCTTT.

There are many counts of this clonotype. V usage is TRBV11-2 and J usage is TRBJ2-1; 9 nucleotides line up with TRBD2. The CDR3 contains 18 residues. The V and J ends lost 3 bases and 0 bases, in that order; junction bases with no gene match: 9. The V gene's germline CDR1 is SGHAT and CDR2 FQNNGV. The CDR3 bases are TGTGCCAGCAGCTTTAATTTGGGAGCGGGGGGCTCCTACAATGAGCAGTTCTTC. The encoded protein is CASSFNLGAGGSYNEQFF.

This clonotype was recorded at least ten times. V gene TRBV28 combines with J gene TRBJ2-7, with D tentatively TRBD1 (5 bases). The germline gives CDR1 MDHEN, CDR2 SYDVKM. The CDR3 runs to 11 residues. Trimming took off 10 bases at V and 3 bases at J, with 10 bases between the two ends. CDR3 loop: CATRADYEQYF. CDR3 sequence (DNA): TGTGCCACCAGGGCGGACTACGAGCAGTACTTC.

This clonotype was detected many times. This chain links TRBV28 with TRBJ2-5, with TRBD1 as a possible D gene (5 bases). The CDR3 is made up of 14 amino acids. V lost 4 bases to trimming and J lost 1 base, with 10 bases between them. Germline CDR1 MDHEN, CDR2 SYDVKM. CDR3 DNA sequence: TGTGCCAGCAGTTCCCGACAGCGCCAAGAGACCCAGTACTTC. The encoded protein is CASSSRQRQETQYF.

This clonotype was recorded many times. The gene calls are TRBV5-1 and TRBJ1-2; TRBD1 matches at 10 bases. Trimming cost V 4 bases and J 9 bases; bases outside gene matches: 15. Germline lookup yields CDR1 SGHRS and CDR2 YFSETQ. The CDR3 is 16 amino acids. The CDR3 DNA follows: TGCGCCAGCAGCCCGACAGGGGGCGACTTACTATGGAGCTACACCTTC. This gives the protein CASSPTGGDLLWSYTF.